The clone carrying this T cell receptor (beta chain) was picked up many times. The antigen remains unidentified. Germline CDR1 MNHEY, CDR2 SVGEGT. V was clipped by 10 bases and J by 1 base, with 8 bases between them. This CDR3 comprises 13 residues. The source of the sample is a study of read filtering for tumor transcriptome and immune sequencing. For the study at large: Transcriptome libraries were built from DNase-treated RNA. RNA-seq yielded only roughly 75 to 1,300 TCR reads, IR-seq about 4 to 10.27 million. Study-level points and caveats: Sorted CD138-negative bone marrow cells were not purified T cells.

The library was built from around 400 ng RNA with molecular barcoded adaptors for alpha/delta and beta/gamma chains. One entry per CDR3 protein results from TCRdb running MiXCR on the reads. The sample records roughly 90,000 distinct CDR3 sequences, approximately 13% being singletons. The sample was a population of CD138-negative cells sorted from bone marrow. V gene TRBV6-2 or TRBV6-3 combines with J gene TRBJ2-6, with TRBD1 as a possible D gene (5 bases). This receptor was obtained from a donor at least 40 years old with multiple myeloma. The CDR3 DNA reads as TGTGCCACCTCAGGGTCTGGGGCCAACGTCCTGACTTTC. Residues: CATSGSGANVLTF.